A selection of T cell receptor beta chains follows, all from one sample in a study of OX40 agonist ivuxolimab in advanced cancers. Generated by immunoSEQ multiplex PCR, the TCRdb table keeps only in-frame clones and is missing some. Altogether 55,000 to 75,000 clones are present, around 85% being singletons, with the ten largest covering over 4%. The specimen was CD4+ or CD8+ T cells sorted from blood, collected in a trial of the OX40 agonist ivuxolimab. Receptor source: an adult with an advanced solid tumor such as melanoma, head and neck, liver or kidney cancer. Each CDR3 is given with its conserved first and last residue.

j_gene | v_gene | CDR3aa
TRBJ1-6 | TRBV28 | CASSTGSSYNSPLHF
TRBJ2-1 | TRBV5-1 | CASSSRRGFYNEQFF
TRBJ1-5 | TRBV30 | CAWSPRTGRNKGQPQHF
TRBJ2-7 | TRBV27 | CASSHGLAGVYEQYF
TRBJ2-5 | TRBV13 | CASSFRRTSQETQYF
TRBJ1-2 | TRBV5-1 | CASSFLGGLDYGYTF
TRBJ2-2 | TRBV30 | CAWMVGGNTGELFF
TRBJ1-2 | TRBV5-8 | CASSFFATSYYGYTF
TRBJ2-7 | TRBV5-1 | CASRQGSSYEQYF
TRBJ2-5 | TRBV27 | CASSSSSKRGETQYF
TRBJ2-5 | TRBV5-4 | CASRKLTSGETQYF
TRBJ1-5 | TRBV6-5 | CASSAIRGQRQPQHF
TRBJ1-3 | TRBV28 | CASSPPSRSGNTIYF
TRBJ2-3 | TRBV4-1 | CASSHNPRKNTDTQYF
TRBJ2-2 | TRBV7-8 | CASSISRTGELFF
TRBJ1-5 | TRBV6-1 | CASSEERFRSNQPQHF
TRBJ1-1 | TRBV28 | CASRDGEAFF
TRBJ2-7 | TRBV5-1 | CASSLEGVYEQYF
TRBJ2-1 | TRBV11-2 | CASSPRRASGGVYNEQFF
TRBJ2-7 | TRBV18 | CASSLSTGEQYF
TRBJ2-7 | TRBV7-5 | CVRSSGSGDSSYEQYF
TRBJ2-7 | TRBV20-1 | CRSGGCYEQYF
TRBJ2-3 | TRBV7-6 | CASSFYGTDTQYF
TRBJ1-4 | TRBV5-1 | CASSFNEKLFF
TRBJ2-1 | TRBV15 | CATSSQPNGGYNEQFF
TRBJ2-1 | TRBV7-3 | CASSRVEVGGSFYNEQFF
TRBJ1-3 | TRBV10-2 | CASSLDRGGNTIYF
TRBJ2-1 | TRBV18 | CASCIGTSNYNEQFF
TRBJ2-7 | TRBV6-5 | CASSYSTESYEQYF
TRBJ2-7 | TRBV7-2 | CASSPTVGSYYEQYF
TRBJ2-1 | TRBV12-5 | CASGIDGPSGNEQFF